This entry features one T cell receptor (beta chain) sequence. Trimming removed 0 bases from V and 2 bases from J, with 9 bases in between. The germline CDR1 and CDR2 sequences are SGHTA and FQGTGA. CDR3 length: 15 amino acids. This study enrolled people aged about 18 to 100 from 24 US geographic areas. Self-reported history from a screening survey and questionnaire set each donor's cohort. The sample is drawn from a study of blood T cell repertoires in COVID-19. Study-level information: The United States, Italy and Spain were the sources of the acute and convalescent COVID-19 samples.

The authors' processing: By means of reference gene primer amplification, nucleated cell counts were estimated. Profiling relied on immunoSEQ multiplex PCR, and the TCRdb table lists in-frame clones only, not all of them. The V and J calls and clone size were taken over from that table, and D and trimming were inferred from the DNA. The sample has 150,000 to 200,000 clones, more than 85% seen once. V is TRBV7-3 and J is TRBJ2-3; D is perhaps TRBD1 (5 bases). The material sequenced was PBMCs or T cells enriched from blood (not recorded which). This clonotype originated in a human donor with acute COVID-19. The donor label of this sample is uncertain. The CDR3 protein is CASSLTTGATDTQYF. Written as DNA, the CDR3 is TGTGCCAGCAGCTTAACTACTGGGGCCACAGATACGCAGTATTTT.